These 13 T cell receptor beta chains were all obtained from the same sample, sequenced in a study of cytomegalovirus exposure and HLA in healthy donors (TCRdb year 2017). Receptors were amplified or captured by the immunoSEQ multiplex PCR assay. A mixture of 60 forward primers for TCR Vbeta segments and 13 reverse primers for TCR Jbeta segments was used in the multiplex PCR. Sourced from immuneACCESS, this table was stored by TCRdb with only in-frame sequences that have V and J called. A share of the clones is absent; for the studies checked, an unresolved V gene accounts for under half, and the remainder has no known explanation. This sample has 150,000 to 200,000 clones in its table, and roughly four fifths of those were observed once. The top ten clonotypes cover approximately 2% of the sample. Sequencing input: PBMCs. These receptors came from a man between 18 and 35 years old in good health and CMV-seronegative.

The chain employs TRBV30 and TRBJ1-2; the D gene is possibly TRBD1 (6 bases). This CDR3 has 15 residues. CDR1 GTSNPN and CDR2 SVGIG come from the germline V gene (reference sequence). The germline V and J ends were trimmed by 4 bases and 3 bases, with 18 bases remaining between them. The DNA of the CDR3 is TGTGCCTGGACGGGGGGGCGCGTTGAACACTATGGCTACACCTTC. This translates into CAWTGGRVEHYGYTF.

The gene calls are TRBV6-1 and TRBJ1-5, with 7 bases matching TRBD1. The germline V gene has CDR1 MNHNS and CDR2 SASEGT. The CDR3 has 15 residues. V was pared by 2 bases and J by 6 bases, with 7 bases of the junction left unmatched. The CDR3 DNA sequence: TGTGCCAGCAGTGAACGACAGGGTAGGTTTCAGCCCCAGCATTTT. Amino acid sequence: CASSERQGRFQPQHF.

This clone was detected once. The V call is TRBV4-1, the J call TRBJ2-7; TRBD1 might be the D (5 bases). The CDR3 runs 13 residues. The germline V gene has CDR1 MGHRA and CDR2 YSYEKL. Trimming took 1 base from V and 4 from J, leaving 8 bases between them. The CDR3: CASSQGQTYEQYF. CDR3 DNA: TGCGCCAGCAGCCAAGGACAGACTTACGAGCAGTACTTC.

This sequence joins TRBV19 and TRBJ2-1; possibly TRBD2 for D (7 bases). The ends were cut back, 8 bases at V and 7 bases at J, with 24 bases in the middle. Germline CDR1 is LNHDA and CDR2 is SQIVND (reference sequence). The length of the CDR3 is 16 residues. The CDR3 loop reads CASQRVGGANSNEQFF. CDR3 nucleotide sequence: TGTGCCAGTCAAAGAGTAGGGGGGGCCAATTCAAATGAGCAGTTCTTC.

Note on this clone: At one boundary the junction diverges from the germline segment, which might be a read error. The gene calls are TRBV28 and TRBJ2-1; tentative D call: TRBD1 (5 bases). CDR1 and CDR2 from the germline V gene are MDHEN and SYDVKM. The CDR3 consists of 16 residues. CDR3 sequence reads: CASSPADSYSHNEQFF. Written as DNA, the CDR3 is TGTGCCAGCAGTCCGGCCGACAGCTACTCCCACAATGAGCAGTTCTTC. Drawing the rest from reference TRBV28 and TRBJ2-1, the complete variable domain is DVKVTQSSRYLVKRTGEKVFLECVQDMDHENMFWYRQDPGLGLRLIYFSYDVKMKEKGDIPEGYSVSREKKERFSLILESASTNQTSMYLCASSPADSYSHNEQFFGPGTRLTVL.

The V gene is TRBV7-9, the J gene TRBJ2-2, with 9 bases lining up with TRBD1. Germline V gene sequence: CDR1 SEHNR, CDR2 FQNEAQ (reference sequence). Losses at the gene ends were 1 base for V and 5 bases for J; bases not matched to a gene: 8. This CDR3 is 17 amino acids long. This CDR3 is CASSLGGTGILTGELFF. The CDR3 coding sequence is TGTGCCAGCAGCTTAGGCGGGACAGGGATACTTACCGGGGAGCTGTTTTTT.

The CDR3 nucleotides read TGTGCCAGCACTCAAACCCCGGGACAGGGGGCGAGGAAGAATTCACCCCTCCACTTT. Encoded protein: CASTQTPGQGARKNSPLHF. This chain uses TRBV21-1 with TRBJ1-6; the tabulated D call, TRBD1, remains unverified against the DNA. TRBV21-1 has pseudogene status. This CDR3 has 19 amino acids.

The chain links TRBV6-6 to TRBJ2-7, with 10 positions matching TRBD1. The CDR3 consists of 14 residues. Germline assignment: CDR1 MNHNY and CDR2 SVGAGI (reference sequence). V shed 0 bases, J shed 6 bases, and the junction held 2 bases outside the gene matches. The CDR3 loop is CASSYSGTGVEQYF. The CDR3, as DNA: TGTGCCAGCAGTTACTCCGGGACAGGGGTCGAGCAGTACTTC.

The chain carries TRBV30 and TRBJ1-2, with D unresolved. Germline lookup yields CDR1 GTSNPN and CDR2 SVGIG (reference sequence). V was pared by 1 base and J by 5 bases, with 11 bases between. The CDR3 spans 13 residues. The CDR3 reads CAWSARQTYGYTF. The CDR3 DNA reads TGTGCCTGGAGTGCGCGGCAGACTTATGGCTACACCTTC.

V gene TRBV10-2 combines with J gene TRBJ2-2, with 7 bases that match TRBD2. This CDR3 region has 17 residues. V lost 7 bases to trimming and J lost 4 bases; unmatched junction nucleotides: 15. Germline V CDR1 and CDR2: WSHSY, SAAADI. The CDR3 loop reads CASTLSSMGGSTGELFF. For the CDR3, the DNA is TGCGCCAGCACTCTATCGTCCATGGGGGGGAGCACCGGGGAGCTGTTTTTT.

The chain carries TRBV11-1 and TRBJ1-4; TRBD1 agrees at 7 bases. J was trimmed by 2 bases and V by 0 bases; bases with no gene match: 0. This CDR3 region has 15 residues. In germline, CDR1 is SGHAT, CDR2 FQDESV (reference sequence). As DNA, the CDR3 is TGTGCCAGCAGCTTAGCGGGACAGACTAATGAAAAACTGTTTTTT. It specifies CASSLAGQTNEKLFF.

The chain recombines TRBV9 with TRBJ1-1, with 7 bases identical to TRBD1. Losses at the gene ends were 2 bases for V and 3 bases for J; bases not matched to a gene: 13. Looked up from germline, CDR1 is SGDLS and CDR2 is YYNGEE. This CDR3 has 17 residues. The CDR3 nucleotides read TGTGCCAGCAGCGTGGAAGGGGGCGTAGGTGATGACACTGAAGCTTTCTTT. Its translation is CASSVEGGVGDDTEAFF.

The gene calls are TRBV6-6 and TRBJ2-5, with 12 bases lining up with TRBD2. Germline trimming cut 6 bases from V and 4 bases from J; bases unmatched to any gene: 9. Germline lookup yields CDR1 MNHNY and CDR2 SVGAGI (reference sequence). This CDR3 region has 16 residues. The DNA for the CDR3 is TGTGCCAGCAGCCCTAGCGGGAGGGCCGGGGGAGAGACCCAGTACTTC. Its protein is CASSPSGRAGGETQYF.